Reported below is one T cell receptor (beta chain). In germline, CDR1 is SGDLS, CDR2 YYNGEE. CDR3 length: 15 residues. Trimming removed 4 bases from V and 6 bases from J; junction bases left unmatched: 6. This sample is part of a study of control samples from healthy donors and cancer patients. Generated by immunoSEQ multiplex PCR, the TCRdb table keeps only in-frame clones and is missing some. This table has over 85,000 clones, approximately 87% appearing once. The J gene is TRBJ2-1, the V gene TRBV9, with 11 bases lining up with TRBD2. The sequence derives from a woman aged 60-75 years with lung cancer. Sequencing used PBMCs. In DNA, the CDR3 is TGTGCCAGCAGCCAAACTAGCGGGAGTATCAATGAGCAGTTCTTC. Amino acids: CASSQTSGSINEQFF.